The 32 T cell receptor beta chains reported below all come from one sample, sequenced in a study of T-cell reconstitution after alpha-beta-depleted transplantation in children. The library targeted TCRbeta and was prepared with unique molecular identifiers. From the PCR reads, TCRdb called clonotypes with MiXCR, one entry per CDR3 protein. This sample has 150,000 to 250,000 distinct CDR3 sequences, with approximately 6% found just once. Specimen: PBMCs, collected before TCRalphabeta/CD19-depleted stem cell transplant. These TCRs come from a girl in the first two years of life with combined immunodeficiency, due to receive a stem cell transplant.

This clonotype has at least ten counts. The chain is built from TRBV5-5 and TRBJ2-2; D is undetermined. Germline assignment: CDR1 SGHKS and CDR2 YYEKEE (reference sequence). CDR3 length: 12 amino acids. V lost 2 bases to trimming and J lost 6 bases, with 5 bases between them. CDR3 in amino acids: CASSLPAGELFF. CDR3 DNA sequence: TGTGCCAGCAGCTTACCGGCCGGGGAGCTGTTTTTT.

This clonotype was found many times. For the CDR3, the DNA is TGTGCCAGCAGCGTAGGGGTGACTAGCGGGGGCCTGTACAATGAGCAGTTCTTC. Amino acids: CASSVGVTSGGLYNEQFF. The chain has TRBV9 and TRBJ2-1; 12 bases align to TRBD2. CDR3 length: 18 residues. The junction had 8 bases not matched to a gene; V was cut back by 0 bases and J by 4 bases. Germline CDR1 and CDR2: SGDLS and YYNGEE. Full variable domain (missing parts from reference TRBV9 and TRBJ2-1): DSGVTQTPKHLITATGQRVTLRCSPRSGDLSVYWYQQSLDQGLQFLIQYYNGEERAKGNILERFSAQQFPDLHSELNLSSLELGDSALYFCASSVGVTSGGLYNEQFFGPGTRLTVL.

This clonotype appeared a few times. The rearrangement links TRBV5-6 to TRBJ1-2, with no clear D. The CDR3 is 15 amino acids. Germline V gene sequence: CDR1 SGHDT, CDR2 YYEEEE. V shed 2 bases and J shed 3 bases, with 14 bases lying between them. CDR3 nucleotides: TGTGCCAGCAGCTTAGGGCGGGATGTCTACTATGGCTACACCTTC. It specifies CASSLGRDVYYGYTF.

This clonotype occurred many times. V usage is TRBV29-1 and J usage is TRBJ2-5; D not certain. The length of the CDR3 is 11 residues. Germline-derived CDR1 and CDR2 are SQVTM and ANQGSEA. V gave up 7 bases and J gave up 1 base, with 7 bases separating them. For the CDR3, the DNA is TGCAGCGATGTAGCCCAAGAGACCCAGTACTTC. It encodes CSDVAQETQYF. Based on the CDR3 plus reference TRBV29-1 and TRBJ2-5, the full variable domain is SAVISQKPSRDICQRGTSLTIQCQVDSQVTMMFWYRQQPGQSLTLIATANQGSEATYESGFVIDKFPISRPNLTFSTLTVSNMSPEDSSIYLCSDVAQETQYFGPGTRLLVL.

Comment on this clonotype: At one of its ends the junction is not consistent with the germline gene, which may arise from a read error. The CDR3 protein is CSSSPGGTEAFF. In DNA, the CDR3 is TGTTCCAGCAGCCCGGGGGGGACTGAAGCTTTCTTT. The chain is built from TRBV11-1 and TRBJ1-1; weak D call: TRBD1 (5 bases). Germline-derived CDR1 and CDR2 are SGHAT and FQDESV (reference sequence). CDR3 length: 12 residues.

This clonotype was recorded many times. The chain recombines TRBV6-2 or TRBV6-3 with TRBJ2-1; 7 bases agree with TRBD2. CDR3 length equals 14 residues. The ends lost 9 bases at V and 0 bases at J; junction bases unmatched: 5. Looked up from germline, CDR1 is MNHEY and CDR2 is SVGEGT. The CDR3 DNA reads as TGTGCCAGTAAACGGGAGGCCTCCTACAATGAGCAGTTCTTC. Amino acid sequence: CASKREASYNEQFF.

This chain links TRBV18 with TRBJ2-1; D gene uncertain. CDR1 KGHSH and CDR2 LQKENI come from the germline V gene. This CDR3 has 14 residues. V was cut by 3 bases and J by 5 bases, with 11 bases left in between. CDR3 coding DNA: TGTGCCAGCTCACCCATAGACCGGGACAATGAGCAGTTCTTC. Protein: CASSPIDRDNEQFF.

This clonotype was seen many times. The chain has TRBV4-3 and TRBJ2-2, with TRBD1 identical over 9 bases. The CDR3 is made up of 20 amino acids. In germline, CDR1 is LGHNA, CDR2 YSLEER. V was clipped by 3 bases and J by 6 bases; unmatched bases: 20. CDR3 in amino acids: CASSHQGQGWSTLSPGELFF. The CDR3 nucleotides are TGCGCCAGCAGCCACCAGGGACAGGGATGGTCGACCCTCTCCCCCGGGGAGCTGTTTTTT.

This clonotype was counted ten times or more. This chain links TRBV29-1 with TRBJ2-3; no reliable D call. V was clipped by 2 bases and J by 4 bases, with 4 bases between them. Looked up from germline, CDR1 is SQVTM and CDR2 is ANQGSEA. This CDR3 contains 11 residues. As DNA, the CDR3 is TGCAGCGTTGAACTAGCAGATACGCAGTATTTT. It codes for CSVELADTQYF.

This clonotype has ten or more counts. The CDR3 DNA is TGCAGCGTTGAGGTCACAGATACGCAGTATTTT. Its translation: CSVEVTDTQYF. The chain combines TRBV29-1 with TRBJ2-3; D uncertain. Germline CDR1 reads SQVTM; CDR2 reads ANQGSEA. This CDR3 has 11 residues. The germline V and J ends were trimmed by 3 bases and 2 bases, with 3 bases remaining between them.

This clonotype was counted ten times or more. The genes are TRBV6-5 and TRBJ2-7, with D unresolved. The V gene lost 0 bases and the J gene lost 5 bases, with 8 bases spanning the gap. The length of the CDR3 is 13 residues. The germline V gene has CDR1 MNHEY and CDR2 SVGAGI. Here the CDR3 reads CASSYSTLHEQYF. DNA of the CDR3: TGTGCCAGCAGTTACTCCACTCTGCACGAGCAGTACTTC.

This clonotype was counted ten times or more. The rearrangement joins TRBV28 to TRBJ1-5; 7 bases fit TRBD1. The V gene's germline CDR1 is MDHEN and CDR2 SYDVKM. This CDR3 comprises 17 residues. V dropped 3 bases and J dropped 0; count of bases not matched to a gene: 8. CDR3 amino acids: CASSFPRGQYSNQPQHF. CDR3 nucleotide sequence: TGTGCCAGCAGTTTTCCCCGGGGACAGTATAGCAATCAGCCCCAGCATTTT.

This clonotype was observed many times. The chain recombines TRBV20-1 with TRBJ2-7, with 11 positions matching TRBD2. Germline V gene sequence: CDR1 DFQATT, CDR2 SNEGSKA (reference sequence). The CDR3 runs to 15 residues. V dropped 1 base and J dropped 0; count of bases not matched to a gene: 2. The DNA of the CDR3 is TGCAGTGCTAGAGGACTAGCGGGGTTCTCCTACGAGCAGTACTTC. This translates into CSARGLAGFSYEQYF.

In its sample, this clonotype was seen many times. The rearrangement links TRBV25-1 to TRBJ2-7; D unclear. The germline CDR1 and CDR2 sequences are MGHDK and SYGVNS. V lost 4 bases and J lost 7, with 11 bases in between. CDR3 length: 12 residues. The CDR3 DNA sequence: TGTGCCAGCAGTGTCGTTAATGGGGAGCAGTACTTC. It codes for CASSVVNGEQYF.

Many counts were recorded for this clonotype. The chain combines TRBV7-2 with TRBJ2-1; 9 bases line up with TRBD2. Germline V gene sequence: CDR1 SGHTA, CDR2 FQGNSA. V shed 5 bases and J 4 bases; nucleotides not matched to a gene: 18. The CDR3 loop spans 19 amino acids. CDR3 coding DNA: TGTGCCAGCAGCACTCGAGGCCCAGCGGGGGGCGTTTTATACAATGAGCAGTTCTTC. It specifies CASSTRGPAGGVLYNEQFF.

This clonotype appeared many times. The CDR3 sequence: CASSPRGSNSPLHF. As DNA, the CDR3 is TGTGCCAGCAGTCCCCGGGGCTCCAATTCACCCCTCCACTTT. The chain combines TRBV27 with TRBJ1-6; D might be TRBD1 (5 bases). Germline V lookup: CDR1 MNHEY, CDR2 SMNVEV (reference sequence). Trimming removed 5 bases at V and 7 bases at J, with 12 bases between. This CDR3 spans 14 amino acids.

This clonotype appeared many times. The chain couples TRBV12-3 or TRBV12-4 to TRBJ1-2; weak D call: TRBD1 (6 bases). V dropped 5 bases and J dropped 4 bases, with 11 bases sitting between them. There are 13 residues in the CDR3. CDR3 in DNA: TGTGCCAGCAGTACTGACAGGATCTATGGCTACACCTTC. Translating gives CASSTDRIYGYTF.

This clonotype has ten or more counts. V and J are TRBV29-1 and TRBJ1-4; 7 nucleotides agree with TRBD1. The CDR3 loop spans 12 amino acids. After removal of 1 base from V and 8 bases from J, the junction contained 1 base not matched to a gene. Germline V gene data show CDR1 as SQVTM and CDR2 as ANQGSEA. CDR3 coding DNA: TGCAGCGTTGAAGTCAGGGGGGAAAAACTGTTTTTT. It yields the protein CSVEVRGEKLFF.

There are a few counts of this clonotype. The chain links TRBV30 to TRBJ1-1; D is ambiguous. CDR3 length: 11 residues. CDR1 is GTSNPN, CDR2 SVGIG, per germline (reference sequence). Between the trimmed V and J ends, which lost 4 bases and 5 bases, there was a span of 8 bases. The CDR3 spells CAWTSWTEAFF. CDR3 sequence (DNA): TGTGCCTGGACTAGCTGGACTGAAGCTTTCTTT.

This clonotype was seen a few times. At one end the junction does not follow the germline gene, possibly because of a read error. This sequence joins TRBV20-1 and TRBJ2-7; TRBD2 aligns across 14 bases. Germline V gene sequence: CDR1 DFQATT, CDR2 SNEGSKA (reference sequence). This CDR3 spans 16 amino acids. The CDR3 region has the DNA TGCTGTGCCCATGGACTAGCGGGAGGAATATCCTACGAGCAGTACTTC. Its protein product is CCAHGLAGGISYEQYF.

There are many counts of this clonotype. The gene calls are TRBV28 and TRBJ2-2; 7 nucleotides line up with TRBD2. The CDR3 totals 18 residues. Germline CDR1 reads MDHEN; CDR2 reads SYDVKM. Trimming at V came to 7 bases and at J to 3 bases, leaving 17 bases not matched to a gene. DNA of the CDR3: TGTGCCAGCACGCGGGGGTACGGCTCCGAATCCGACACCGGGGAGCTGTTTTTT. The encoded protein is CASTRGYGSESDTGELFF.

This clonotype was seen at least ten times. Here the CDR3 reads CASSLEFSIREQYF. In nucleotides, the CDR3 is TGTGCCAGCAGCTTAGAATTTAGCATAAGGGAGCAGTACTTC. This rearrangement joins TRBV7-2 to TRBJ2-7; the D is unclear. The CDR3 length is 14 residues. Germline assignment: CDR1 SGHTA and CDR2 FQGNSA. V was clipped by 1 base and J by 7 bases, with 14 bases between them.

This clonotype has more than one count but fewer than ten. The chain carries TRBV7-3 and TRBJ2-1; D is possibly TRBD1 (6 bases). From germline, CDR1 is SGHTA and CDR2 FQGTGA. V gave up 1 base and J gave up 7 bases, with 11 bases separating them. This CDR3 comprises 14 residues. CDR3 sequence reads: CASSLSDRQNEQFF. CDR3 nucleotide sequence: TGTGCCAGCAGCTTAAGTGACAGGCAGAATGAGCAGTTCTTC.

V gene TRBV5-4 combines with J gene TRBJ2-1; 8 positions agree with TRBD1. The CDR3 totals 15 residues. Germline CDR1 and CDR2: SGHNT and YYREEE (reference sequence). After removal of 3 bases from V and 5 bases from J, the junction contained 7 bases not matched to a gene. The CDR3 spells CASSSIMDRDNEQFF. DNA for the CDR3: TGTGCCAGCAGCTCCATAATGGACAGGGACAATGAGCAGTTCTTC.

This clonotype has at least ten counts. The CDR3 DNA sequence: TGTGCCAGCAGCCAAGACTCTTTGCAGGGATCACCCCTCCACTTT. Translation: CASSQDSLQGSPLHF. This chain links TRBV7-6 with TRBJ1-6; weak D call: TRBD1 (5 bases). V lost 5 bases and J lost 10, with 18 bases in between. Looked up from germline, CDR1 is SGHVS and CDR2 is FNYEAQ. The CDR3 is made up of 15 amino acids.

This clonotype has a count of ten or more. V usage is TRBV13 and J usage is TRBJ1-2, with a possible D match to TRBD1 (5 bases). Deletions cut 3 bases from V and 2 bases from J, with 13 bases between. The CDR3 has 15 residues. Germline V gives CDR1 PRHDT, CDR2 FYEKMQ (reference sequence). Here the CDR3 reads CASSLGGAGNYGYTF. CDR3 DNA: TGTGCCAGCAGCTTGGGCGGGGCAGGGAACTATGGCTACACCTTC. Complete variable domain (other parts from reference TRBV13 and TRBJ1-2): AAGVIQSPRHLIKEKRETATLKCYPIPRHDTVYWYQQGPGQDPQFLISFYEKMQSDKGSIPDRFSAQQFSDYHSELNMSSLELGDSALYFCASSLGGAGNYGYTFGSGTRLTVV.

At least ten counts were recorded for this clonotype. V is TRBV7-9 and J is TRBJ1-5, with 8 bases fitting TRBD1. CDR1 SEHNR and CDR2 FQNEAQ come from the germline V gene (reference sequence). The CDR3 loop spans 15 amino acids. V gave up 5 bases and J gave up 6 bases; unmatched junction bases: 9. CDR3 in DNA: TGTGCCAGCAGCCCGGGGACAGGAGGTAGTCAGCCCCAGCATTTT. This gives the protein CASSPGTGGSQPQHF.

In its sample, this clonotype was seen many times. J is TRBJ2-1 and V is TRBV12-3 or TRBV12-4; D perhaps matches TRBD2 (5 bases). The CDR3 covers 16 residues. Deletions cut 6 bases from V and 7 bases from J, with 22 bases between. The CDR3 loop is CASSLGSPRSGNEQFF. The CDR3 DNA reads TGTGCCAGCAGCCTGGGTTCCCCTCGGAGCGGTAATGAGCAGTTCTTC.

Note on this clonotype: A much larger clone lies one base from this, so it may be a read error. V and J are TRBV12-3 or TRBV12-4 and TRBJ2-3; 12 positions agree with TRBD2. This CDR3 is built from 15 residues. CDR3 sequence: CAISLTSGRTDTQYF. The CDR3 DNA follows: TGTGCCATCAGTTTAACTAGCGGGAGGACAGATACGCAGTATTTT.

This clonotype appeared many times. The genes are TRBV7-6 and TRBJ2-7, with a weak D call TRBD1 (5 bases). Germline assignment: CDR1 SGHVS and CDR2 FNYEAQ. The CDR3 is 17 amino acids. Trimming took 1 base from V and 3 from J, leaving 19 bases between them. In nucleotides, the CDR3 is TGTGCCAGCAGCTTAGAAATTCGACAGAAAAGTTACTACGAGCAGTACTTC. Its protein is CASSLEIRQKSYYEQYF.

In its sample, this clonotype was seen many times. The DNA of the CDR3 is TGTGCCAGCAGCCCCCTTGGGGACACAGAGACCCAGTACTTC. Amino acid sequence: CASSPLGDTETQYF. The V and J genes are TRBV11-3 and TRBJ2-5; maybe TRBD1 (6 bases). Germline V gene lookup returns CDR1 SGHNT and CDR2 YENEEA. The V and J ends lost 5 bases and 4 bases respectively, with 14 bases between them. CDR3 length equals 14 residues.

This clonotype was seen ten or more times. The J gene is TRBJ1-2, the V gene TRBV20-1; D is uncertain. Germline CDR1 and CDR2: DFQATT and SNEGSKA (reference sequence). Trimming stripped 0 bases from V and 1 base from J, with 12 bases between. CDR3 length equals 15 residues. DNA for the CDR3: TGCAGTGCTAGAGAACCCCGTTGGGGTAACTATGGCTACACCTTC. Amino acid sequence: CSAREPRWGNYGYTF.